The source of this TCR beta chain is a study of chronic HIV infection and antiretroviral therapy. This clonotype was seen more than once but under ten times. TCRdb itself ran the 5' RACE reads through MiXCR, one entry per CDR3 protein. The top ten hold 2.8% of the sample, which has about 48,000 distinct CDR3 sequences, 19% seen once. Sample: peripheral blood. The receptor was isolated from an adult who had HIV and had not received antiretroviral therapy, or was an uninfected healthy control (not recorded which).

CDR3 nucleotide sequence: TGTGCCAGCAATACCGACAGGAGCAATGAGCAGTTCTTC. Its translation: CASNTDRSNEQFF. This chain joins TRBV7-9 and TRBJ2-1; D perhaps matches TRBD1 (6 bases). The CDR3 is made up of 13 amino acids. The germline V gene has CDR1 SEHNR and CDR2 FQNEAQ (reference sequence). Trimming took off 7 bases at V and 6 bases at J, with 13 bases between the two ends.